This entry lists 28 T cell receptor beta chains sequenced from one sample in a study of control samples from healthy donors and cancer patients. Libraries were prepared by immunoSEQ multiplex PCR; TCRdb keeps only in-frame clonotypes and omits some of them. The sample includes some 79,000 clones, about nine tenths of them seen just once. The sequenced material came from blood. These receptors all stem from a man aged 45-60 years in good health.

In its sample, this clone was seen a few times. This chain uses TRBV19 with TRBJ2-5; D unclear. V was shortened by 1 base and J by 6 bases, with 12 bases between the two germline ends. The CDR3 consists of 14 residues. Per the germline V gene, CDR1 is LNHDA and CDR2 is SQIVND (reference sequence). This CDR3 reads CASSIGAAAQTQYF. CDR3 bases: TGTGCCAGTAGTATAGGGGCTGCCGCGCAGACCCAGTACTTC. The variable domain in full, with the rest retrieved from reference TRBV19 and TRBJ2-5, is DGGITQSPKYLFRKEGQNVTLSCEQNLNHDAMYWYRQDPGQGLRLIYYSQIVNDFQKGDIAEGYSVSREKKESFPLTVTSAQKNPTAFYLCASSIGAAAQTQYFGPGTRLLVL.

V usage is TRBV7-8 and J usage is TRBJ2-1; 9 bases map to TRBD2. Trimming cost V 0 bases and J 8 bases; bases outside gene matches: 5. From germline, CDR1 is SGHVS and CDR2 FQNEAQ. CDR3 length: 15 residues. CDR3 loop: CASSLAGTSFDEQFF. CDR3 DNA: TGTGCCAGCAGCTTAGCTGGGACTAGCTTTGATGAGCAGTTCTTC.

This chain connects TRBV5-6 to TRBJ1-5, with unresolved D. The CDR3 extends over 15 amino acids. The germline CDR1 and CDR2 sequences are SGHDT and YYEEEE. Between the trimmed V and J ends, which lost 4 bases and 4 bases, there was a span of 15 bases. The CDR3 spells CASSLGLSINQPQHF. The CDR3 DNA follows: TGTGCCAGCAGCCTGGGCCTTAGCATAAATCAGCCCCAGCATTTT.

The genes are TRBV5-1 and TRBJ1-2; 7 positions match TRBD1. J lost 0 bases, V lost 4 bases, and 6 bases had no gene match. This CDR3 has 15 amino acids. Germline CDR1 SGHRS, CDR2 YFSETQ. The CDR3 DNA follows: TGCGCCAGCAGCGTGGGACAGCCAGCTAACTATGGCTACACCTTC. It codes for CASSVGQPANYGYTF.

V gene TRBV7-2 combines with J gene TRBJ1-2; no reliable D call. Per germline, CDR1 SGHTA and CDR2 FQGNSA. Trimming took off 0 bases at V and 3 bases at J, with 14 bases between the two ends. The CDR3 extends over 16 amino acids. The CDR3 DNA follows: TGTGCCAGCAGCTTAGCGTTCAGGCGGGGTGACTATGGCTACACCTTC. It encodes CASSLAFRRGDYGYTF.

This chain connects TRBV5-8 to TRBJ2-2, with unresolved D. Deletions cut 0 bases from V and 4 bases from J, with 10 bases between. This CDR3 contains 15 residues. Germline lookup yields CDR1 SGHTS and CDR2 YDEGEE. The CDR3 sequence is CASSLANIPTGELFF. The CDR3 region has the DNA TGTGCCAGCAGCTTGGCAAACATACCCACCGGGGAGCTGTTTTTT.

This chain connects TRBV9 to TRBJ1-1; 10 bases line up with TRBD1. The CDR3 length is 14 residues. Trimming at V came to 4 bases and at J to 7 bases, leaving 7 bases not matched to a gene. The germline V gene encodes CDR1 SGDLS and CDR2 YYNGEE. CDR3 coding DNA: TGTGCCAGCAGCCCTAGACAGGGGGCGAATGAAGCTTTCTTT. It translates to CASSPRQGANEAFF.

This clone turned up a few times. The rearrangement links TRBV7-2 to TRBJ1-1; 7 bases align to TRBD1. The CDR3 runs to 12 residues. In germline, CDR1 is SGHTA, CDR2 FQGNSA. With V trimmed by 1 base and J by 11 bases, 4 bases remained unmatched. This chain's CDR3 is CASSLVQGRAFF. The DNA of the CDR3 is TGTGCCAGCAGCTTAGTACAGGGGCGGGCTTTCTTT.

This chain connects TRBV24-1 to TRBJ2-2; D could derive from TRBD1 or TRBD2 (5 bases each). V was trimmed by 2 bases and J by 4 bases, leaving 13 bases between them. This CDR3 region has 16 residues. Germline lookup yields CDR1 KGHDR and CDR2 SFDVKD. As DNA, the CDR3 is TGTGCCACCAGTGATTCAGGGAGCCAGAGCACCGGGGAGCTGTTTTTT. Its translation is CATSDSGSQSTGELFF.

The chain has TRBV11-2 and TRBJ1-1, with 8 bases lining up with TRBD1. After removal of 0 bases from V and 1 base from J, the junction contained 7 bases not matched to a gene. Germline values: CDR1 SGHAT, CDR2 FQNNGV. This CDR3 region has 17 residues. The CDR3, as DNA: TGTGCCAGCAGCTTAGAGACCAGGGGGCTAAGGAACACTGAAGCTTTCTTT. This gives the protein CASSLETRGLRNTEAFF. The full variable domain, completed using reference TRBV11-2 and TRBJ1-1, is EAGVAQSPRYKIIEKRQSVAFWCNPISGHATLYWYQQILGQGPKLLIQFQNNGVVDDSQLPKDRFSAERLKGVDSTLKIQPAKLEDSAVYLCASSLETRGLRNTEAFFGQGTRLTVV.

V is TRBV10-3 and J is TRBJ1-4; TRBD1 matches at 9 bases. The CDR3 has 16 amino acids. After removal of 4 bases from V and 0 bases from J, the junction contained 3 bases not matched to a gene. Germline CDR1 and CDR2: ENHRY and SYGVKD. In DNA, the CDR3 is TGTGCCATCAGTGGGGGACAGGGCGCAACTAATGAAAAACTGTTTTTT. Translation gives CAISGGQGATNEKLFF.

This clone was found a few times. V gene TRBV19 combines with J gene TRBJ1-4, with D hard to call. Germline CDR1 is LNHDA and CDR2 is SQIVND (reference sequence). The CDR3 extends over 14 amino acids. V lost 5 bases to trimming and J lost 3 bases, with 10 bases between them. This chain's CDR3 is CASSDTISNEKLFF. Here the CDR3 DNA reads TGTGCCAGTAGTGACACGATCTCTAATGAAAAACTGTTTTTT.

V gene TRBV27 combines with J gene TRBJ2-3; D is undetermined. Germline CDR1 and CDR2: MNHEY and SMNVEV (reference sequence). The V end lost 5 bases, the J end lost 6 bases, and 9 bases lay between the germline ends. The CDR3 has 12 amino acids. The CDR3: CASSPAADTQYF. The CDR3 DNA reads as TGTGCCAGCAGTCCCGCCGCGGATACGCAGTATTTT.

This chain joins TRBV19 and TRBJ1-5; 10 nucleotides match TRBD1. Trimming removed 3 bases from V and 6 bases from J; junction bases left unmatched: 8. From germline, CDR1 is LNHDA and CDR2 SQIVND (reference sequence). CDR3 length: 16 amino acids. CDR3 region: CASSIAGQGGRQPQHF. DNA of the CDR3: TGTGCCAGTAGTATCGCCGGACAGGGGGGCCGTCAGCCCCAGCATTTT. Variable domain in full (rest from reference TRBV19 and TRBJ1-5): DGGITQSPKYLFRKEGQNVTLSCEQNLNHDAMYWYRQDPGQGLRLIYYSQIVNDFQKGDIAEGYSVSREKKESFPLTVTSAQKNPTAFYLCASSIAGQGGRQPQHFGDGTRLSIL.

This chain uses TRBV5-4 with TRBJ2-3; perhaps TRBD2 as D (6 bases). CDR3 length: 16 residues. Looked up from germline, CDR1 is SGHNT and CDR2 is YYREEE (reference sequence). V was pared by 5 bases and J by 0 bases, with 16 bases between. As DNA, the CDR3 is TGTGCCAGCAGTTCGGAGCCGGGACTTAGCACAGATACGCAGTATTTT. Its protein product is CASSSEPGLSTDTQYF.

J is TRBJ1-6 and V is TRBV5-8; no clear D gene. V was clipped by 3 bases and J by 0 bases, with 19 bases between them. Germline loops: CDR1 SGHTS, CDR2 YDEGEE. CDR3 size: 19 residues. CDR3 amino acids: CASSYLRGGSSSYNSPLHF. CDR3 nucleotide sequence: TGTGCCAGCAGCTATCTGCGGGGTGGTTCCAGCTCCTATAATTCACCCCTCCACTTT.

The CDR3 DNA reads as TGTGCCAGTAGTAATCGGGGGGTCTATGGCTACACCTTC. This codes for CASSNRGVYGYTF. V gene TRBV19 combines with J gene TRBJ1-2; D is perhaps TRBD1 (5 bases). The germline V gene has CDR1 LNHDA and CDR2 SQIVND (reference sequence). Trimming pared 4 bases from V and 4 bases from J, leaving 10 bases between. The length of the CDR3 is 13 residues.

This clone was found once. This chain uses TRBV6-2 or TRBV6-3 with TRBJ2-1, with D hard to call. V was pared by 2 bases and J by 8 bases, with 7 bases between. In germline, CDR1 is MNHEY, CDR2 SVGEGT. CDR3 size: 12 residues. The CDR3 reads CASSYPFYEQFF. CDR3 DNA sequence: TGTGCCAGCAGTTACCCCTTCTATGAGCAGTTCTTC.

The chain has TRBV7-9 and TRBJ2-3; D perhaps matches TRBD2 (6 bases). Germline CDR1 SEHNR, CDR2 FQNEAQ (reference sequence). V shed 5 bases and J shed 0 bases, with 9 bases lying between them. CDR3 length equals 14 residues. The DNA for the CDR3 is TGTGCCAGCAGCCCCCGGGGGAGCACAGATACGCAGTATTTT. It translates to CASSPRGSTDTQYF.

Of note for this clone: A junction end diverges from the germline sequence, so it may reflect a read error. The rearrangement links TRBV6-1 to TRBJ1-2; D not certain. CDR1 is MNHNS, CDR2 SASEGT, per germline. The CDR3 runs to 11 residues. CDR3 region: CASREGWTYTF. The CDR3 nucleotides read TGTGCCAGCAGGGAAGGGTGGACCTACACCTTC.

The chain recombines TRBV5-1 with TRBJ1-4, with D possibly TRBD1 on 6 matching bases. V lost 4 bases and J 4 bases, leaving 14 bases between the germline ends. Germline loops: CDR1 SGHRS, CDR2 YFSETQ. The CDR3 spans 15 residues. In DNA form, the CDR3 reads TGCGCCAGCAGCAGACTGGGGGGCGGTAATGAAAAACTGTTTTTT. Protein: CASSRLGGGNEKLFF. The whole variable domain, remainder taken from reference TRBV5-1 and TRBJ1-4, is KAGVTQTPRYLIKTRGQQVTLSCSPISGHRSVSWYQQTPGQGLQFLFEYFSETQRNKGNFPGRFSGRQFSNSRSEMNVSTLELGDSALYLCASSRLGGGNEKLFFGSGTQLSVL.

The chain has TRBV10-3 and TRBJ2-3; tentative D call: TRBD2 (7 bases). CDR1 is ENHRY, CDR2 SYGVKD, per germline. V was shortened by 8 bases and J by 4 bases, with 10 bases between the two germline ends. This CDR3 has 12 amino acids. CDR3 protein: CAIWEGADTQYF. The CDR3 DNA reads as TGTGCCATCTGGGAGGGGGCAGATACGCAGTATTTT.

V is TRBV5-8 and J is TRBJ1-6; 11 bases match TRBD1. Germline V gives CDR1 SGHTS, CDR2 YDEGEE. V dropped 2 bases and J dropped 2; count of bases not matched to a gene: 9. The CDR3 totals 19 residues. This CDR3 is CASSFVRTGGGPYNSPLHF. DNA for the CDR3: TGTGCCAGCAGCTTCGTTCGGACAGGGGGCGGTCCCTATAATTCACCCCTCCACTTT.

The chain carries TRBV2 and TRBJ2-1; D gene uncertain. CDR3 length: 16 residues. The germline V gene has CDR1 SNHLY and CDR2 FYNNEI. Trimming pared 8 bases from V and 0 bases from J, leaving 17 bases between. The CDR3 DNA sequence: TGTGCCAGCGCCCCTCCCGGCGTGAGCTCCTACAATGAGCAGTTCTTC. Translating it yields CASAPPGVSSYNEQFF.

CDR3 residues: CASSPGAEGGYTF. DNA of the CDR3: TGTGCCAGCAGCCCAGGGGCTGAGGGGGGCTACACCTTC. The V and J genes are TRBV5-6 and TRBJ1-2, with D maybe TRBD1 (6 bases). The CDR3 length is 13 residues. CDR1 and CDR2 from the germline V gene are SGHDT and YYEEEE. The germline V and J ends were trimmed by 4 bases and 8 bases, with 15 bases remaining between them. Full variable domain (remainder filled in from reference TRBV5-6 and TRBJ1-2): DAGVTQSPTHLIKTRGQQVTLRCSPKSGHDTVSWYQQALGQGPQFIFQYYEEEERQRGNFPDRFSGHQFPNYSSELNVNALLLGDSALYLCASSPGAEGGYTFGSGTRLTVV.

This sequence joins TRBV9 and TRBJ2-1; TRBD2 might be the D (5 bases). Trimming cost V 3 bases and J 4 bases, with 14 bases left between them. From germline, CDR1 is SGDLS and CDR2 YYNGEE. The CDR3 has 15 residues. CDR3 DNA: TGTGCCAGCAGCGCAACTGGGAGCTGGTACAATGAGCAGTTCTTC. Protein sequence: CASSATGSWYNEQFF. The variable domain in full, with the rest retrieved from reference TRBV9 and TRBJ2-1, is DSGVTQTPKHLITATGQRVTLRCSPRSGDLSVYWYQQSLDQGLQFLIQYYNGEERAKGNILERFSAQQFPDLHSELNLSSLELGDSALYFCASSATGSWYNEQFFGPGTRLTVL.

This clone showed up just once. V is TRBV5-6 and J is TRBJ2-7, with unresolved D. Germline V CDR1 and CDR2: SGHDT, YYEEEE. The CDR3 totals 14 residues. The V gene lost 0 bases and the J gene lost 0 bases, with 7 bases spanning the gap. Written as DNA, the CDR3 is TGTGCCAGCAGCTTGGGTCAGCCCTCCTACGAGCAGTACTTC. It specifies CASSLGQPSYEQYF.

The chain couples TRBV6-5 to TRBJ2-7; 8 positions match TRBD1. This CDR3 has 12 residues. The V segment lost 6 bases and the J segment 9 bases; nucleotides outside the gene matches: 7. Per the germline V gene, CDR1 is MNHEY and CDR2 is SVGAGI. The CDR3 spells CASRDRVEGQYF. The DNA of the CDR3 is TGTGCCAGCAGGGACAGGGTGGAGGGGCAGTACTTC.